The 14 T cell receptor beta chains below all came from one sample that was sequenced in a study of type 1 regulatory T cells. The antigens of these receptors remain unknown. TCRdb independently ran MiXCR on the reads; one entry per CDR3 protein. The sample holds about 68,000 distinct CDR3 sequences, around 60% seen once. Sequenced input: cultured T cells, either the whole culture or a sorted T cell fraction (not recorded which). The subset here: Tr1-enriched cell product generated in vitro against host alloantigens. These receptors were obtained from a human donor in good health.

The V and J genes are TRBV19 and TRBJ2-7; 13 nucleotides agree with TRBD2. From germline, CDR1 is LNHDA and CDR2 SQIVND (reference sequence). Trimming took 5 bases from V and 2 from J; bases not matched to a gene: 6. The CDR3 runs 16 residues. CDR3 sequence: CASSGGTSGATYEQYF. In DNA, the CDR3 is TGTGCCAGTAGTGGAGGGACTAGCGGGGCAACCTACGAGCAGTACTTC.

The chain combines TRBV6-5 with TRBJ2-7, with a possible D match to TRBD2 (5 bases). Germline V gene sequence: CDR1 MNHEY, CDR2 SVGAGI. CDR3 length: 15 amino acids. V was trimmed by 4 bases and J by 2 bases, leaving 15 bases between them. The CDR3 nucleotides are TGTGCCAGCAGTTTCGACGGGGAGCAGGCCTACGAGCAGTACTTC. Protein product: CASSFDGEQAYEQYF.

The chain carries TRBV12-3 or TRBV12-4 and TRBJ2-6, with D possibly matching TRBD1 (6 bases). V lost 2 bases, J lost 11 bases, and 10 bases lay in between. This CDR3 contains 13 residues. The CDR3 loop is CASSLIRGHVLTF. CDR3 DNA: TGTGCCAGCAGTTTAATCAGGGGCCACGTCCTGACTTTC.

V gene TRBV4-2 combines with J gene TRBJ1-5, with D perhaps TRBD1 (5 bases). The V end was cut by 8 bases, the J end by 11 bases, with 13 bases between. The CDR3 runs to 11 residues. Germline CDR1 LGHNA, CDR2 YNFKEQ. The CDR3 DNA is TGTGCCAGCTGGGGGGGAAAGGCCCAGCATTTT. Its translation is CASWGGKAQHF.

The CDR3 DNA is TGTGCCAGCAGTTCAAGCGGGACGTCCTACAATGAGCAGTTCTTC. Residues: CASSSSGTSYNEQFF. The V gene is TRBV12-3 or TRBV12-4, the J gene TRBJ2-1, with 7 positions matching TRBD2. The J segment lost 1 base and the V segment lost 4 bases, leaving 4 bases of the junction unmatched. The CDR3 loop spans 15 amino acids.

This chain uses TRBV5-4 with TRBJ2-3; no clear D gene. This CDR3 spans 12 amino acids. CDR1 and CDR2 (germline): SGHNT, YYREEE (reference sequence). V was clipped by 4 bases and J by 8 bases, with 11 bases between them. The CDR3 protein is CASSNYRGTQYF. The CDR3 DNA follows: TGTGCCAGCAGCAACTACCGAGGTACGCAGTATTTT. Complete variable domain (other parts from reference TRBV5-4 and TRBJ2-3): ETGVTQSPTHLIKTRGQQVTLRCSSQSGHNTVSWYQQALGQGPQFIFQYYREEENGRGNFPPRFSGLQFPNYSSELNVNALELDDSALYLCASSNYRGTQYFGPGTRLTVL.

This sequence joins TRBV10-3 and TRBJ1-4; D not resolved. The CDR3 spans 13 residues. Looked up from germline, CDR1 is ENHRY and CDR2 is SYGVKD. The V end lost 6 bases, the J end lost 5 bases, and 10 bases lay between the germline ends. CDR3 residues: CAIRGSLNEKLFF. CDR3 bases: TGTGCCATCAGGGGCAGTTTAAATGAAAAACTGTTTTTT.

This clonotype has a single count. This chain links TRBV7-2 with TRBJ2-2; D remains unclear. Germline V gene lookup returns CDR1 SGHTA and CDR2 FQGNSA. The CDR3 has 15 amino acids. Trimming stripped 3 bases from V and 6 bases from J, with 14 bases between. The CDR3 protein is CASSFVLSGAGELFF. The DNA for the CDR3 is TGTGCCAGCAGCTTTGTCTTGTCCGGCGCCGGGGAGCTGTTTTTT.

The chain is built from TRBV4-1 and TRBJ2-1, with 13 positions matching TRBD2. Germline V lookup: CDR1 MGHRA, CDR2 YSYEKL. The CDR3 is 17 amino acids. The V and J ends lost 4 bases and 4 bases, in that order; junction bases with no gene match: 7. CDR3 in DNA: TGCGCCAGCAGCCGCCTTGGACTAGCGGGGGCTTACAATGAGCAGTTCTTC. As protein: CASSRLGLAGAYNEQFF.

The chain uses TRBV20-1 and TRBJ2-7; maybe TRBD1 (6 bases). The CDR3 sequence is 13 residues long. V was trimmed by 6 bases and J by 3 bases, leaving 15 bases between them. Per germline, CDR1 DFQATT and CDR2 SNEGSKA (reference sequence). The CDR3 reads CSASWGQDYEQYF. DNA of the CDR3: TGCAGTGCCAGTTGGGGACAAGACTACGAGCAGTACTTC.

The chain combines TRBV27 with TRBJ2-3; D is possibly TRBD2 (5 bases). This CDR3 is built from 14 residues. V lost 0 bases, J lost 8 bases, and 12 bases lay in between. Germline CDR1 and CDR2: MNHEY and SMNVEV (reference sequence). The CDR3 DNA reads TGTGCCAGCAGTTTATCTGAGCGGTTGGGTACGCAGTATTTT. Its translation: CASSLSERLGTQYF.

This clonotype was detected ten times or more. The chain carries TRBV5-1 and TRBJ2-7, with 7 bases lining up with TRBD1. V was pared by 5 bases and J by 0 bases, with 5 bases of the junction left unmatched. Germline lookup yields CDR1 SGHRS and CDR2 YFSETQ. This CDR3 spans 14 amino acids. The CDR3 nucleotides are TGCGCCAGCAGTTCTACAGGGGTCTCCTACGAGCAGTACTTC. Translation: CASSSTGVSYEQYF.

The chain has TRBV3-1 and TRBJ1-4, with D hard to call. This CDR3 region has 13 residues. CDR1 LGHDT and CDR2 YNNKEL come from the germline V gene (reference sequence). The V gene lost 4 bases and the J gene lost 6 bases, with 9 bases spanning the gap. CDR3 region: CASSRGSDEKLFF. The DNA for the CDR3 is TGTGCCAGCAGCCGAGGGAGTGATGAAAAACTGTTTTTT.

The chain employs TRBV20-1 and TRBJ1-2; D is uncertain. Trimming took off 6 bases at V and 0 bases at J, with 14 bases between the two ends. The CDR3 runs to 14 residues. Germline values: CDR1 DFQATT, CDR2 SNEGSKA (reference sequence). The CDR3 bases are TGCAGTGCGGCCCCCCTAGGGACTAACTATGGCTACACCTTC. Its protein product is CSAAPLGTNYGYTF.